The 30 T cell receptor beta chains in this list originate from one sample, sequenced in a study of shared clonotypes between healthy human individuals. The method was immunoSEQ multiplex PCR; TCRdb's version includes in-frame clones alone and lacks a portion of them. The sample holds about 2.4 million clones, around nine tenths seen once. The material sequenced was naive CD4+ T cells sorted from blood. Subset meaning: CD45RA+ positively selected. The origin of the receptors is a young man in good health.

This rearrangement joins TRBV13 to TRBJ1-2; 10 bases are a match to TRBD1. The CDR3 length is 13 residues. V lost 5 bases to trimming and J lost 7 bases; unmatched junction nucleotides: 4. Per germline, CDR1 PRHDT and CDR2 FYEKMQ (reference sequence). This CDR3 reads CASSPDRGPGYTF. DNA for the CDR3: TGTGCCAGCAGCCCCGACAGGGGGCCTGGCTACACCTTC.

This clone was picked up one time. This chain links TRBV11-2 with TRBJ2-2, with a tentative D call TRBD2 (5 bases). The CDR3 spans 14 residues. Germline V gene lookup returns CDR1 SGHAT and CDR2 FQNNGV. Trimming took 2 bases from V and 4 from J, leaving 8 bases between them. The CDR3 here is CASSLPSPTGELFF. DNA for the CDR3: TGTGCCAGCAGCTTACCTAGCCCCACCGGGGAGCTGTTTTTT.

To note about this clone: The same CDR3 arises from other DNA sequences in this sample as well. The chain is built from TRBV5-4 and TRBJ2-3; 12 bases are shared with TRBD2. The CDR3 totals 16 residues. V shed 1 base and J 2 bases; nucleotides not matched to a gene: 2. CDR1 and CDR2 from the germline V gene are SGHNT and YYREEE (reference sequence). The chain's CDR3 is CASSLWTSGVTDTQYF. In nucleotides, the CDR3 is TGTGCCAGCAGCTTGTGGACTAGCGGGGTCACAGATACGCAGTATTTT.

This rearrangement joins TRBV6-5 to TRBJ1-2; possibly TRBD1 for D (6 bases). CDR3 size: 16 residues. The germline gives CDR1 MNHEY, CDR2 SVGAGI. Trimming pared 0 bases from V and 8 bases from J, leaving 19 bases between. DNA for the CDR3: TGTGCCAGCAGTTACTCTCCGGGACAACGCTCAGGGGGCTACACCTTC. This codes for CASSYSPGQRSGGYTF.

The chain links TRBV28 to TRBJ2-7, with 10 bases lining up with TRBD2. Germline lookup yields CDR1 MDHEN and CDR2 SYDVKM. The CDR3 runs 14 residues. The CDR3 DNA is TGTGACCCTCTAAGCGGGGGGGCCGGATACGAGCAGTACTTC. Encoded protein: CDPLSGGAGYEQYF.

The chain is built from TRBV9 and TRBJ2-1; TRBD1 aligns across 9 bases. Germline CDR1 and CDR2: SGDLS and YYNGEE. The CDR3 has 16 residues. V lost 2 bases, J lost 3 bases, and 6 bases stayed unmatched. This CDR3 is CASSVPGTGNYNEQFF. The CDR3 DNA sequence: TGTGCCAGCAGCGTTCCCGGGACAGGGAACTACAATGAGCAGTTCTTC. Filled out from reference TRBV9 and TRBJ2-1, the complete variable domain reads DSGVTQTPKHLITATGQRVTLRCSPRSGDLSVYWYQQSLDQGLQFLIQYYNGEERAKGNILERFSAQQFPDLHSELNLSSLELGDSALYFCASSVPGTGNYNEQFFGPGTRLTVL.

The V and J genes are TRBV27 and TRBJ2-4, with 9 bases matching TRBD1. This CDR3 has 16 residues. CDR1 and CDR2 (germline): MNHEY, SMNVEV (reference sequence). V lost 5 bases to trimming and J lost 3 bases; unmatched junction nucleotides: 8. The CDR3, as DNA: TGTGCCAGCAGTCCGCGGACAGGGGAGGGCAAAAACATTCAGTACTTC. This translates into CASSPRTGEGKNIQYF.

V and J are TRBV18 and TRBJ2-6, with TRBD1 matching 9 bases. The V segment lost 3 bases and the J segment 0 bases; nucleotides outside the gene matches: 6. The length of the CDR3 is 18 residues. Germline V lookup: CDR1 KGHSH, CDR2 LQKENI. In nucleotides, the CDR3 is TGTGCCAGCTCACCCGGACAGGGGAAAAGCTCTGGGGCCAACGTCCTGACTTTC. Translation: CASSPGQGKSSGANVLTF.

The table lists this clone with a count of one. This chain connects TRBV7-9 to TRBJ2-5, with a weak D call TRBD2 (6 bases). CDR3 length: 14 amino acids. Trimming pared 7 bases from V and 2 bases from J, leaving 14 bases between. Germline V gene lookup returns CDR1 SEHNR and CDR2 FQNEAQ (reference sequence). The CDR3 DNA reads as TGTGCCAGCACCCAACGGGCGGGACAAGAGACCCAGTACTTC. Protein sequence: CASTQRAGQETQYF.

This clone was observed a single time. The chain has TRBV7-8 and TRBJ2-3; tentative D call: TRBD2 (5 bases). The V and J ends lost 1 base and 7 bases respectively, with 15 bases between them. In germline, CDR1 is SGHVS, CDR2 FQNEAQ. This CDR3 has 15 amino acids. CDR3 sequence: CASSLGGSLGNTQYF. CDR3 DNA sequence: TGTGCCAGCAGCTTAGGAGGGAGTTTAGGGAATACGCAGTATTTT.

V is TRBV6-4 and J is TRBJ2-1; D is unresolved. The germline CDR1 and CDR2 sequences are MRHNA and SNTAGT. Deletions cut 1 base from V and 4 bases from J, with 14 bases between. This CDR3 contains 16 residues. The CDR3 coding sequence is TGTGCCAGCAGTGACTGGGCTTTCTTTTCTTACAATGAGCAGTTCTTC. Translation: CASSDWAFFSYNEQFF.

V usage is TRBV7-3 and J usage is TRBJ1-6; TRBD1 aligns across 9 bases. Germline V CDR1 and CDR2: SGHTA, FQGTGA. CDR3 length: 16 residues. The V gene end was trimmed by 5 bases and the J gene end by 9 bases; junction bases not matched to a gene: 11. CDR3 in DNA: TGTGCCAGCAGCCCCCGAAACAGGGGGCAGGGTTCACCCCTCCACTTT. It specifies CASSPRNRGQGSPLHF.

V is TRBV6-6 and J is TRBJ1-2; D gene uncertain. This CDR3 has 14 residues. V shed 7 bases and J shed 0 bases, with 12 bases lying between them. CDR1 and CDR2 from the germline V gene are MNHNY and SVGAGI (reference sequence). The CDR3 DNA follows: TGTGCCAGCACGGCCGACGGCACTAACTATGGCTACACCTTC. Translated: CASTADGTNYGYTF.

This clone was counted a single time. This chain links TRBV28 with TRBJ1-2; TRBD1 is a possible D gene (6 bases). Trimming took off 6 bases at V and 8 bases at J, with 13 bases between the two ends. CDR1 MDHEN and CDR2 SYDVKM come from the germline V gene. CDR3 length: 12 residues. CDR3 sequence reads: CASRHRVPGYTF. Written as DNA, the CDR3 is TGTGCCAGCAGACACAGGGTCCCCGGCTACACCTTC.

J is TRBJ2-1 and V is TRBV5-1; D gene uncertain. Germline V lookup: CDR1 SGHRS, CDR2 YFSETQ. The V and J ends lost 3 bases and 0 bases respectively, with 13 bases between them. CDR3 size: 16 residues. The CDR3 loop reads CASSSKSQSSYNEQFF. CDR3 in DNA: TGCGCCAGCAGCTCTAAGAGCCAGAGCTCCTACAATGAGCAGTTCTTC.

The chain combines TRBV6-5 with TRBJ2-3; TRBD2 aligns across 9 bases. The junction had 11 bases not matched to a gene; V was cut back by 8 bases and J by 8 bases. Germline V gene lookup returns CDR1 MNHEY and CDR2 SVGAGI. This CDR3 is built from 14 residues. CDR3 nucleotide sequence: TGTGCCAGCTGGACTAGCGACCTCAAGGGTACGCAGTATTTT. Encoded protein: CASWTSDLKGTQYF.

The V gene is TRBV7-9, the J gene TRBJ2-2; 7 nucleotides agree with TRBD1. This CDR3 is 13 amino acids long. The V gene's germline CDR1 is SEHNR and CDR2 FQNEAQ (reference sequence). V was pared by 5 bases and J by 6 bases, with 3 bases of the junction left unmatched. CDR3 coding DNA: TGTGCCAGCAGCGCTCAGGGGGCCGGGGAGCTGTTTTTT. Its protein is CASSAQGAGELFF.

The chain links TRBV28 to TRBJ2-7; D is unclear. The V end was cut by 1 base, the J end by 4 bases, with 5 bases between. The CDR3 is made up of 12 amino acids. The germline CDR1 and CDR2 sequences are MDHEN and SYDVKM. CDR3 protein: CASSLSQYEQYF. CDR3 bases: TGTGCCAGCAGTTTATCCCAGTACGAGCAGTACTTC.

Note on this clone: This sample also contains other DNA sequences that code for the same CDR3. For the CDR3, the DNA is TGTGCCATCAGGGGGACTAGCGGGAGCACAGATACGCAGTATTTT. Its translation: CAIRGTSGSTDTQYF. The chain employs TRBV10-3 and TRBJ2-3; TRBD2 aligns across 12 bases. After removal of 6 bases from V and 0 bases from J, the junction contained 1 base not matched to a gene. Germline V CDR1 and CDR2: ENHRY, SYGVKD. The CDR3 is 15 residues long.

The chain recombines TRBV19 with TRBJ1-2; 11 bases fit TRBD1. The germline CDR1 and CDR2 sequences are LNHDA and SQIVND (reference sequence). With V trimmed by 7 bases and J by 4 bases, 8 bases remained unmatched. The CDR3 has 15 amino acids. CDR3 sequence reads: CASTLRDRGGYGYTF. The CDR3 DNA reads TGTGCCAGTACCCTCCGGGACAGGGGGGGCTATGGCTACACCTTC.

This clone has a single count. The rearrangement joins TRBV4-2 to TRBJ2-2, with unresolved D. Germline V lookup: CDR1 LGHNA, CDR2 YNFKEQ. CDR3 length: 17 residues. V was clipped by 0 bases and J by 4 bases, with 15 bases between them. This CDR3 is CASSQDQASRLTGELFF. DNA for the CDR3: TGTGCCAGCAGCCAAGATCAGGCCTCCCGTCTCACCGGGGAGCTGTTTTTT.

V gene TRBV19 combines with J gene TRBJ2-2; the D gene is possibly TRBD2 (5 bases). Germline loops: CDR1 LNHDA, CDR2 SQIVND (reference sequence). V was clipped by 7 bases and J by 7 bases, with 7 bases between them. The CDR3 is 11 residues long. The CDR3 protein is CASIGSGELFF. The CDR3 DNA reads TGTGCCAGTATAGGGAGCGGGGAGCTGTTTTTT.

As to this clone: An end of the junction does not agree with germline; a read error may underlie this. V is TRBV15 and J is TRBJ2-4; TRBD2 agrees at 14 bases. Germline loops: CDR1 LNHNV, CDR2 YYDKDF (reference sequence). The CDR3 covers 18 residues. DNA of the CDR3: TGTGCCACCAGCCGAGAGGGACTAGCGGGAGTTGGGAGAAACATTCAGTACTTC. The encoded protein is CATSREGLAGVGRNIQYF.

The CDR3 DNA is TGTGCCAGCGCCGGAGCAGAATTCAACTATGGCTACACCTTC. Protein sequence: CASAGAEFNYGYTF. The chain is built from TRBV6-5 and TRBJ1-2; D is undetermined. The germline V gene encodes CDR1 MNHEY and CDR2 SVGAGI. V gave up 8 bases and J gave up 2 bases, with 15 bases separating them. The CDR3 has 14 residues.

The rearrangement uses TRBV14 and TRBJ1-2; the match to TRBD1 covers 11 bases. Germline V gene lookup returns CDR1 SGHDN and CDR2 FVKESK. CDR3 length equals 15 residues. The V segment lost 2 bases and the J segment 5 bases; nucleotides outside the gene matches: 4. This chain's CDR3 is CASSQPGTGGYGYTF. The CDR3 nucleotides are TGTGCCAGCAGCCAACCCGGGACAGGGGGTTATGGCTACACCTTC.

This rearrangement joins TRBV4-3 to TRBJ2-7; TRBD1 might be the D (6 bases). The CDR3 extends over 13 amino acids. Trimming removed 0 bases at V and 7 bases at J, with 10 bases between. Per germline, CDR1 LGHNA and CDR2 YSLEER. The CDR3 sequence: CASSQEGAGEQYF. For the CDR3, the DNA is TGCGCCAGCAGCCAAGAGGGGGCCGGGGAGCAGTACTTC.

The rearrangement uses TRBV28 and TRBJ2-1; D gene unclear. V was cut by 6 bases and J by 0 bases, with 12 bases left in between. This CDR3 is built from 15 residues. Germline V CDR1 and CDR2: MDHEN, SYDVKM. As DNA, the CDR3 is TGTGCCAGCAGCGCTACCCTACTCTCCTACAATGAGCAGTTCTTC. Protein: CASSATLLSYNEQFF.

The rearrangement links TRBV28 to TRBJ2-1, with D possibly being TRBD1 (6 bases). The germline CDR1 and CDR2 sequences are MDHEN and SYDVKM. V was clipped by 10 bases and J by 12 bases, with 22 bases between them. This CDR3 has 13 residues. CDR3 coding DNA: TGTGCCACGACCACTACAGGGAACCCGGGGCAGTTCTTC. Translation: CATTTTGNPGQFF.

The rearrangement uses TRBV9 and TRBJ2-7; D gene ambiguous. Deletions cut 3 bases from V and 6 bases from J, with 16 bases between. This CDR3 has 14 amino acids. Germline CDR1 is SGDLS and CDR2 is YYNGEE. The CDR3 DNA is TGTGCCAGCAGCGGTGAGGTCATAAGCCGCGAGCAGTACTTC. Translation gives CASSGEVISREQYF.

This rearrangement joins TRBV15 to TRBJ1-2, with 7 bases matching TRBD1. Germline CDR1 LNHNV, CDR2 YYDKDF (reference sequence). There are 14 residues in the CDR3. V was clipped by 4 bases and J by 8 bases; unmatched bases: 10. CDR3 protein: CATSTEKGAGGYTF. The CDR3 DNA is TGTGCCACCAGCACCGAGAAGGGGGCTGGAGGCTACACCTTC.